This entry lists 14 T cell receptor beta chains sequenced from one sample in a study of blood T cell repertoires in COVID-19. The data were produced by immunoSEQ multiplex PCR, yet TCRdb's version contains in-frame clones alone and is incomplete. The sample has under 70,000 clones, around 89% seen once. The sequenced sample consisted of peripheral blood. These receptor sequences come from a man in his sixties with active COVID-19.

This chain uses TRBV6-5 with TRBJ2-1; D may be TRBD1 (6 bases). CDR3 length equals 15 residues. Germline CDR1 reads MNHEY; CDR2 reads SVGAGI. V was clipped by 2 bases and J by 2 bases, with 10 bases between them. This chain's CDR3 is CASSYAGAAYNEQFF. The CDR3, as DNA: TGTGCCAGCAGTTACGCAGGGGCCGCCTACAATGAGCAGTTCTTC.

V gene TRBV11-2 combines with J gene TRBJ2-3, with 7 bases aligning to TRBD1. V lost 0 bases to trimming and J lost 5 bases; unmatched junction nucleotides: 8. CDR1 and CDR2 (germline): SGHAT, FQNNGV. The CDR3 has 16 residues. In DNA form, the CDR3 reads TGTGCCAGCAGCTTAGATTATGACAGGGTTAAAGATACGCAGTATTTT. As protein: CASSLDYDRVKDTQYF.

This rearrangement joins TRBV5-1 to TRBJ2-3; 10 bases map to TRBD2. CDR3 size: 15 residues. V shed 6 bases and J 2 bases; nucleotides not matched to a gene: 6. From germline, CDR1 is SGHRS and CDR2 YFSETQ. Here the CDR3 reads CASTEGLAVTDTQYF. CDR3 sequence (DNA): TGCGCCAGCACCGAAGGACTAGCGGTCACAGATACGCAGTATTTT.

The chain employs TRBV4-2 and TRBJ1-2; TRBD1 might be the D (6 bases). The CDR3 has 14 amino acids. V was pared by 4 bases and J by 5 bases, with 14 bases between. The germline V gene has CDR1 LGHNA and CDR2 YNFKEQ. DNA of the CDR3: TGTGCCAGCAGCCCGAGGGGAGACAGGTATGGCTACACCTTC. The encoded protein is CASSPRGDRYGYTF.

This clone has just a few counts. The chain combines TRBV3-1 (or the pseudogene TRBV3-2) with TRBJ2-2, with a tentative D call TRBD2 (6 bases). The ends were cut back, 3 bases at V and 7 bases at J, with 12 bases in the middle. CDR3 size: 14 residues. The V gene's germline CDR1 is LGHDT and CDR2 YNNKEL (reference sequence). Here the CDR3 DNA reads TGTGCCAGCAGCCATGGGGCGGGGAGCGGGGAGCTGTTTTTT. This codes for CASSHGAGSGELFF.

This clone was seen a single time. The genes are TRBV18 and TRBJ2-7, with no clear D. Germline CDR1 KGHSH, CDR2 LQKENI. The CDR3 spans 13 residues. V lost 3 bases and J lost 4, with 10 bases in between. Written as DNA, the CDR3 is TGTGCCAGCTCACCTGGAGAGAAGTACGAGCAGTACTTC. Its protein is CASSPGEKYEQYF.

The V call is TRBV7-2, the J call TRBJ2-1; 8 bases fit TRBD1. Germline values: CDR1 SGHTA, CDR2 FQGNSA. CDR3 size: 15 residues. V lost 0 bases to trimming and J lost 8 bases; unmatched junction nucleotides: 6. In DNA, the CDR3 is TGTGCCAGCAGCTTAGCCCAGGGGGCGAAGGATGAGCAGTTCTTC. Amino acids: CASSLAQGAKDEQFF.

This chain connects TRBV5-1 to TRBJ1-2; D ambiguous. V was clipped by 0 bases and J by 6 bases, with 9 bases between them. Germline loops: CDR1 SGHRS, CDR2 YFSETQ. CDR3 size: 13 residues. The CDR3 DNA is TGCGCCAGCAGCTTGGCCGGTCTTGATGGCTACACCTTC. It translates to CASSLAGLDGYTF.

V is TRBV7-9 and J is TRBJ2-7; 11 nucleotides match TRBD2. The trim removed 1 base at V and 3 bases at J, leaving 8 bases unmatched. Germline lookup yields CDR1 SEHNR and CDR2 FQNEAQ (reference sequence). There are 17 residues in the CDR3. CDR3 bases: TGTGCCAGCAGCTTAGACTTACTAGCGGGAGACTACTACGAGCAGTACTTC. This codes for CASSLDLLAGDYYEQYF.

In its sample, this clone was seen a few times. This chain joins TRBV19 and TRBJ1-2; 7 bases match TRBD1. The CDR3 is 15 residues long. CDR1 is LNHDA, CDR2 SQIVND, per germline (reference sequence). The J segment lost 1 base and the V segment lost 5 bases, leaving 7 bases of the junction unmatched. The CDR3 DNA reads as TGTGCCAGTAGTGTGGACAGGACGGGTAACTATGGCTACACCTTC. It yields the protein CASSVDRTGNYGYTF.

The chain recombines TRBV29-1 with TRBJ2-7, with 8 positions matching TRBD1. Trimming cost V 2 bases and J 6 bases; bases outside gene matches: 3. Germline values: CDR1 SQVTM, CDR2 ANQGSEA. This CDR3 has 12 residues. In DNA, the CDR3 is TGCAGCGTTGAACAGGGGGCGAGCGAGCAGTACTTC. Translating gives CSVEQGASEQYF.

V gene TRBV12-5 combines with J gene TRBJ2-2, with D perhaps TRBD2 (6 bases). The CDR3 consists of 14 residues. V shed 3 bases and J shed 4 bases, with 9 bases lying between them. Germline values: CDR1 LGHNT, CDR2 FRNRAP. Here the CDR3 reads CASGLWGLTGELFF. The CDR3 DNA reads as TGTGCTAGTGGTTTATGGGGACTCACCGGGGAGCTGTTTTTT.

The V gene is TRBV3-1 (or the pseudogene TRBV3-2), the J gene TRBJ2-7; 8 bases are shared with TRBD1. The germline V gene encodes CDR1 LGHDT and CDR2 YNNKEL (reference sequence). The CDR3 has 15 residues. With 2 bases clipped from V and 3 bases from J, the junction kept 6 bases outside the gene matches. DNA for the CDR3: TGTGCCAGCAGCCAATCGGGACAGGTGAACTACGAGCAGTACTTC. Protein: CASSQSGQVNYEQYF.

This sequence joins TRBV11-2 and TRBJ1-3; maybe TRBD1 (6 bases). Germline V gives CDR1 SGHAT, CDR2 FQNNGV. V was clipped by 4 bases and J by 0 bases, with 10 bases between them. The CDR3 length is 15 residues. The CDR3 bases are TGTGCCAGCAGCTCCCAAGGGGGCTCTGGAAACACCATATATTTT. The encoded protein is CASSSQGGSGNTIYF.